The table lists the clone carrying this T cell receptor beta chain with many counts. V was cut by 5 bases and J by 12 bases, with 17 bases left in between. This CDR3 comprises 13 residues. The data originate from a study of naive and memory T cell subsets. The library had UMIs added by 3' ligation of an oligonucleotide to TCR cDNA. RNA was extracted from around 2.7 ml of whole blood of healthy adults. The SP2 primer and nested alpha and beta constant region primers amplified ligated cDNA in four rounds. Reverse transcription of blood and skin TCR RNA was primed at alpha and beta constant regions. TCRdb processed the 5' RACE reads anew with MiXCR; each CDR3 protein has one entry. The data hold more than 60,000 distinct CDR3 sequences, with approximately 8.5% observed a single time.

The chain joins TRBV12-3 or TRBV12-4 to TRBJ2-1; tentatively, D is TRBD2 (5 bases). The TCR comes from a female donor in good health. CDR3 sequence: CASSPSGSVRQFF. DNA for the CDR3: TGTGCCAGCAGTCCAAGCGGCTCAGTTAGGCAGTTCTTC.